This passage covers 24 T cell receptor beta chains from one sample sequenced in a study of blood T cell repertoires in COVID-19. Here immunoSEQ multiplex PCR was the method, and the copy in TCRdb shows in-frame clones only, minus some. The table includes about 210,000 clones, around three quarters detected once. Sequencing used peripheral blood. These receptors were taken from a woman in her 70s with acute or convalescent COVID-19.

The rearrangement links TRBV21-1 to TRBJ1-1; TRBD1, the table's D call, lacks a check against the DNA. TRBV21-1 is a documented pseudogene. This CDR3 contains 20 residues. In DNA form, the CDR3 reads TGTCCCAGCAGCAAATGGAGGGGGCCTAGGACAGGGGGAACGAGGACTGAAGCTTTCTTT. As protein: CPSSKWRGPRTGGTRTEAFF.

The chain links TRBV5-8 to TRBJ2-2; a possible D gene is TRBD1 (6 bases). V gave up 3 bases and J gave up 7 bases, with 13 bases separating them. The CDR3 runs 14 residues. CDR1 is SGHTS, CDR2 YDEGEE, per germline. The CDR3 loop is CASSSRDTYGELFF. In nucleotides, the CDR3 is TGTGCCAGCAGCTCCCGGGACACCTACGGGGAGCTGTTTTTT. Full variable domain (rest looked up from reference TRBV5-8 and TRBJ2-2): EAGVTQSPTHLIKTRGQQATLRCSPISGHTSVYWYQQALGLGLQFLLWYDEGEERNRGNFPPRFSGRQFPNYSSELNVNALELEDSALYLCASSSRDTYGELFFGEGSRLTVL.

The rearrangement joins TRBV5-1 to TRBJ1-4; D may be TRBD1 (6 bases). Trimming stripped 1 base from V and 0 bases from J, with 7 bases between. Germline lookup yields CDR1 SGHRS and CDR2 YFSETQ. The CDR3 is 15 amino acids. In DNA form, the CDR3 reads TGCGCCAGCAGCTTGAGGACAGCAACTAATGAAAAACTGTTTTTT. It translates to CASSLRTATNEKLFF.

The chain couples TRBV5-1 to TRBJ2-7; D remains unclear. The CDR3 has 13 amino acids. Germline CDR1 SGHRS, CDR2 YFSETQ. V dropped 1 base and J dropped 3 bases, with 8 bases sitting between them. The CDR3 sequence is CASSLNGNYEQYF. DNA of the CDR3: TGCGCCAGCAGCTTGAACGGTAACTACGAGCAGTACTTC.

In its sample, this clone was seen a few times. The chain carries TRBV7-2 and TRBJ1-1; D may be TRBD1 (6 bases). Germline V CDR1 and CDR2: SGHTA, FQGNSA. Trimming took off 3 bases at V and 0 bases at J, with 23 bases between the two ends. This CDR3 has 19 residues. CDR3 nucleotides: TGTGCCAGCAGCTTCCTACACCCAGGGGCTACTATCCTGAACACTGAAGCTTTCTTT. It is translated as CASSFLHPGATILNTEAFF.

This chain uses TRBV3-1 (or the pseudogene TRBV3-2) with TRBJ2-3, with D perhaps matching TRBD2 (6 bases). CDR3 length: 18 amino acids. CDR1 and CDR2 from the germline V gene are LGHDT and YNNKEL (reference sequence). The ends were cut back, 2 bases at V and 0 bases at J, with 18 bases in the middle. The CDR3 DNA sequence: TGTGCCAGCAGCCAAAGGATCAATAGCGGAACTAGCACAGATACGCAGTATTTT. This translates into CASSQRINSGTSTDTQYF.

The chain links TRBV5-4 to TRBJ2-3; D might be TRBD2 (6 bases). There are 17 residues in the CDR3. The V end lost 4 bases, the J end lost 2 bases, and 20 bases lay between the germline ends. Germline CDR1 SGHNT, CDR2 YYREEE (reference sequence). This CDR3 is CASSPYGAGKNTDTQYF. The CDR3 DNA is TGTGCCAGCAGCCCCTACGGGGCGGGGAAAAACACAGATACGCAGTATTTT.

The table lists this clone with a few counts. The genes are TRBV24-1 and TRBJ2-3, with D perhaps matching TRBD1 (5 bases). CDR1 and CDR2 from the germline V gene are KGHDR and SFDVKD. The CDR3 loop spans 14 amino acids. Trimming shortened V by 2 bases and J by 6 bases, and 11 bases separated the two germline ends. DNA for the CDR3: TGTGCCACCAGTGATTCGGCAGGGCCCGATACGCAGTATTTT. This translates into CATSDSAGPDTQYF.

The V gene is TRBV25-1, the J gene TRBJ2-3; 8 bases fit TRBD2. V shed 3 bases, J shed 8 bases, and the junction held 10 bases outside the gene matches. CDR3 size: 15 residues. The germline gives CDR1 MGHDK, CDR2 SYGVNS. The CDR3 region is CASSDTSGVWGTQYF. The CDR3 coding sequence is TGTGCCAGCAGTGACACTAGCGGAGTATGGGGTACGCAGTATTTT.

The V gene is TRBV10-2, the J gene TRBJ2-7; 16 nucleotides align to TRBD2. The V and J ends lost 8 bases and 5 bases, in that order; junction bases with no gene match: 9. The CDR3 length is 16 residues. The germline V gene has CDR1 WSHSY and CDR2 SAAADI. For the CDR3, the DNA is TGCGCCAGCCTAGGGACTAGCGGGGGGGCCCGGGACGAGCAGTACTTC. Encoded protein: CASLGTSGGARDEQYF.

The chain carries TRBV6-5 and TRBJ2-3, with D maybe TRBD1 (5 bases). Trimming stripped 8 bases from V and 7 bases from J, with 13 bases between. CDR3 size: 12 residues. Germline assignment: CDR1 MNHEY and CDR2 SVGAGI. In DNA form, the CDR3 reads TGTGCCAGCGGGAACCCAGGGTATACGCAGTATTTT. Amino acids: CASGNPGYTQYF.

This clone was observed a few times. The CDR3, as DNA: TGCGCCAGCAGTCAAGGTCTCAGGGGCCCCCAAGAGACCCAGTACTTC. The encoded protein is CASSQGLRGPQETQYF. The V and J genes are TRBV23-1 and TRBJ2-5, with D possibly being TRBD1 (6 bases). TRBV23-1 counts as an open reading frame of uncertain function. The CDR3 spans 16 residues. The V end lost 2 bases, the J end lost 1 base, and 14 bases lay between the germline ends.

The chain joins TRBV7-8 to TRBJ1-5; D is perhaps TRBD1 (5 bases). This CDR3 comprises 16 residues. With 5 bases removed from V and 6 bases from J, the gap between germline ends came to 20 bases. From germline, CDR1 is SGHVS and CDR2 FQNEAQ. The CDR3 DNA reads as TGTGCCAGCAGCCCCCTGGGGGAGGGGAGGGTTCAGCCCCAGCATTTT. Translating it yields CASSPLGEGRVQPQHF.

The CDR3: CASSSGGGAPQETQYF. In DNA form, the CDR3 reads TGTGCCAGCAGCTCGGGCGGCGGGGCGCCTCAAGAGACCCAGTACTTC. The chain uses TRBV11-2 and TRBJ2-5; perhaps TRBD2 as D (6 bases). Trimming cost V 4 bases and J 2 bases, with 17 bases left between them. This CDR3 is 16 amino acids long. CDR1 SGHAT and CDR2 FQNNGV come from the germline V gene.

The CDR3 DNA reads as TGTGCCAGCAGTGACTTAACGGGACTAGCGGGGGGGTACGCGAACACCGGGGAGCTGTTTTTT. Encoded protein: CASSDLTGLAGGYANTGELFF. V usage is TRBV6-4 and J usage is TRBJ2-2; 16 positions agree with TRBD2. Germline values: CDR1 MRHNA, CDR2 SNTAGT. After removal of 1 base from V and 0 bases from J, the junction contained 8 bases not matched to a gene. CDR3 length equals 21 residues.

The chain uses TRBV25-1 and TRBJ1-2, with TRBD1 identical over 9 bases. V shed 2 bases and J 1 base; nucleotides not matched to a gene: 5. This CDR3 is 16 amino acids long. Looked up from germline, CDR1 is MGHDK and CDR2 is SYGVNS. The CDR3 bases are TGTGCCAGCAGTGAACCGGGGACAGGGAGTAACTATGGCTACACCTTC. The encoded protein is CASSEPGTGSNYGYTF.

This clone has only one observation. The V call is TRBV4-3, the J call TRBJ2-3, with D possibly TRBD1 on 5 matching bases. Trimming cost V 1 base and J 1 base, with 15 bases left between them. In germline, CDR1 is LGHNA, CDR2 YSLEER. The CDR3 extends over 17 amino acids. The chain's CDR3 is CASSQGLTARGTDTQYF. For the CDR3, the DNA is TGCGCCAGCAGCCAAGGCCTGACAGCACGGGGCACAGATACGCAGTATTTT.

The chain recombines TRBV5-5 with TRBJ1-4, with 7 bases identical to TRBD1. J lost 7 bases, V lost 0 bases, and 3 bases had no gene match. Germline CDR1 and CDR2: SGHKS and YYEKEE (reference sequence). This CDR3 comprises 14 residues. DNA of the CDR3: TGTGCCAGCAGCTTGGACAGGGGTGGTGAAAAACTGTTTTTT. This codes for CASSLDRGGEKLFF.

This clone was detected a few times. The chain's CDR3 is CASSLGSGGQYIQYF. DNA for the CDR3: TGTGCCAGCAGCTTGGGATCCGGAGGCCAGTACATTCAGTACTTC. The chain links TRBV7-2 to TRBJ2-4; a possible D gene is TRBD2 (5 bases). From germline, CDR1 is SGHTA and CDR2 FQGNSA. Trimming cost V 3 bases and J 8 bases, with 17 bases left between them. This CDR3 contains 15 residues.

This chain connects TRBV9 to TRBJ2-5; 8 bases map to TRBD2. The CDR3 is made up of 17 amino acids. CDR1 is SGDLS and CDR2 is YYNGEE in the germline V gene. V trimming: 3 bases; J trimming: 5 bases; junction bases outside the gene matches: 15. CDR3 protein: CASSAGGRGGLRETQYF. CDR3 DNA: TGTGCCAGCAGCGCCGGTGGTCGGGGGGGCCTCCGCGAGACCCAGTACTTC.

This chain uses TRBV7-2 with TRBJ2-2, with 7 nucleotides matching TRBD1. Germline V lookup: CDR1 SGHTA, CDR2 FQGNSA. CDR3 length: 15 residues. Unmatched junction bases numbered 5, after V lost 4 bases and J lost 3 bases. CDR3 sequence reads: CASSSRRGHTGELFF. The CDR3 nucleotides read TGTGCCAGCAGCTCTAGAAGGGGGCACACCGGGGAGCTGTTTTTT.

The chain recombines TRBV24-1 with TRBJ2-7; tentatively, D is TRBD1 (6 bases). The germline gives CDR1 KGHDR, CDR2 SFDVKD. The CDR3 runs 15 residues. Trimming took 5 bases from V and 4 from J, leaving 17 bases between them. The CDR3 region has the DNA TGTGCCACCAGTGGAACAGGGAATAGTGTTTACGAGCAGTACTTC. It codes for CATSGTGNSVYEQYF.

The chain couples TRBV6-6 to TRBJ1-1; a possible D gene is TRBD1 (5 bases). The CDR3 sequence is 13 residues long. CDR1 is MNHNY, CDR2 SVGAGI, per germline (reference sequence). V was trimmed by 6 bases and J by 4 bases, leaving 12 bases between them. In nucleotides, the CDR3 is TGTGCCAGCAGCCAACAGGTGGGCACTGAAGCTTTCTTT. Its protein product is CASSQQVGTEAFF.

V usage is TRBV7-8 and J usage is TRBJ2-5; D gene ambiguous. Germline-derived CDR1 and CDR2 are SGHVS and FQNEAQ. CDR3 size: 14 residues. V lost 0 bases and J lost 1, with 6 bases in between. The CDR3 bases are TGTGCCAGCAGCTTAGCGCCCAGCCAAGAGACCCAGTACTTC. Translating gives CASSLAPSQETQYF. Looking up the rest from reference TRBV7-8 and TRBJ2-5 gives the full variable domain: GAGVSQSPRYKVAKRGQDVALRCDPISGHVSLFWYQQALGQGPEFLTYFQNEAQLDKSGLPSDRFFAERPEGSVSTLKIQRTQQEDSAVYLCASSLAPSQETQYFGPGTRLLVL.